This TCR beta chain was retrieved from a study of cytomegalovirus exposure and HLA in healthy donors. This clone appeared a few times. V was cut by 3 bases and J by 6 bases, with 11 bases left in between. The CDR3 consists of 13 residues. CDR1 and CDR2 from the germline V gene are SGHTA and FQGTGA. Use of 60 Vbeta and 13 Jbeta primers characterized the PCR. The method was immunoSEQ multiplex PCR; TCRdb's version includes in-frame clones alone and lacks a portion of them. Among about 150,000 clones listed, roughly 82% were seen once. The sequencing sample was made of PBMCs. This chain links TRBV7-3 with TRBJ1-1; D ambiguous. The TCR sequence derives from a woman between 50 and 59 years old in good health and CMV-seropositive. This CDR3 reads CASSFSREAEAFF. In DNA, the CDR3 is TGTGCCAGCAGCTTCTCGAGGGAGGCTGAAGCTTTCTTT.